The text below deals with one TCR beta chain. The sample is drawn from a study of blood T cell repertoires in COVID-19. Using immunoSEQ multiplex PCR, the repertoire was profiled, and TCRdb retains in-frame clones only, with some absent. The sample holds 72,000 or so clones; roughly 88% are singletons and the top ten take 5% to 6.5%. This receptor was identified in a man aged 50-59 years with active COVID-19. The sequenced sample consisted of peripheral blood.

This chain's CDR3 is CASIGRWPYEQYF. CDR3 coding DNA: TGTGCCAGCATCGGGAGGTGGCCCTACGAGCAGTACTTC. The chain couples TRBV27 to TRBJ2-7; TRBD2 matches 7 bases. There are 13 residues in the CDR3. The germline V gene encodes CDR1 MNHEY and CDR2 SMNVEV (reference sequence). V shed 7 bases and J 2 bases; nucleotides not matched to a gene: 5.